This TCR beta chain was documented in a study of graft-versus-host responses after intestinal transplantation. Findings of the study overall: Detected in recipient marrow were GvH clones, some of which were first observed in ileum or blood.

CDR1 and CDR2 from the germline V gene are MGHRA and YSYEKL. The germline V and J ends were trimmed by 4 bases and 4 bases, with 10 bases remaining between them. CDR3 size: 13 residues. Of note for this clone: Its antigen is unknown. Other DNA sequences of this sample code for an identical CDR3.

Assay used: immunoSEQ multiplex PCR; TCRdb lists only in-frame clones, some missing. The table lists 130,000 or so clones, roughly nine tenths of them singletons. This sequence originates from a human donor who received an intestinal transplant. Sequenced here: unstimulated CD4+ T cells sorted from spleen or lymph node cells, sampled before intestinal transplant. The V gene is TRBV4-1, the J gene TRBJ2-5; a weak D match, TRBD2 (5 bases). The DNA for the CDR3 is TGCGCCAGCAGCCGACTATTGGGAGAGACCCAGTACTTC. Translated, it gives CASSRLLGETQYF.